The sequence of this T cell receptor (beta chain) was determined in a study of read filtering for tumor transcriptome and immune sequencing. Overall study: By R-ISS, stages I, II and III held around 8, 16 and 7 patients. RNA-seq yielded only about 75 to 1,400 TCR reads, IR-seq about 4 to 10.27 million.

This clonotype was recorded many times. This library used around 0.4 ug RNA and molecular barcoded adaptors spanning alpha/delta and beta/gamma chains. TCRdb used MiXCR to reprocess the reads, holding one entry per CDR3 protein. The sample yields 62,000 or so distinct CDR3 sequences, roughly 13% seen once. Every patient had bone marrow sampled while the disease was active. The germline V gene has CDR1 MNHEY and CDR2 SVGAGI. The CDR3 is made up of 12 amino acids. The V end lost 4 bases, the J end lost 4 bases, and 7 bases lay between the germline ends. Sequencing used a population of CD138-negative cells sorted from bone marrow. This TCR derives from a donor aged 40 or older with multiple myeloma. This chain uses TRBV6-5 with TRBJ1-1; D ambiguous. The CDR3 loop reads CASSSIGTEAFF. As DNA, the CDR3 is TGTGCCAGCAGTTCAATAGGCACTGAAGCTTTCTTT.